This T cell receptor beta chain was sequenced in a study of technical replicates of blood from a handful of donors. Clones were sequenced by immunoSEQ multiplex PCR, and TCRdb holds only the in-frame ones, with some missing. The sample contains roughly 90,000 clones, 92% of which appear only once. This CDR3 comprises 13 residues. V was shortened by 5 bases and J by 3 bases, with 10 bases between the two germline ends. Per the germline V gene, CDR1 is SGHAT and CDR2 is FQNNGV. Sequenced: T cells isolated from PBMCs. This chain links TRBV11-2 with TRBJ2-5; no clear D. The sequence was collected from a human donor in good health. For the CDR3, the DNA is TGTGCCAGCAGCCTGAGAGGAGAAGAGACCCAGTACTTC. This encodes CASSLRGEETQYF.